The T cell receptor beta chain under discussion was sequenced for a study of blood T cells in healthy people across ages. Study background: Template-switching capture recovered about one barcoded beta molecule per two T cells. Broader study findings: The unsorted PBMCs prevented any conclusive comparison of naive versus antigen-experienced cells.

This clonotype was counted only a few times. As yet, its antigen is unknown. Germline is not matched at one junction end, which may reflect a read error. Then a second PCR, running roughly 7 to 11 cycles, was carried out with a sample-barcoded 5' primer and a J-beta primer mix. Each cDNA molecule received a tag from a template-switch adaptor that had 12 random nucleotides. A minimum of 3 million CDR3-containing paired-end reads was obtained for each sample. TCRdb redid the calling of the 5' RACE reads with MiXCR, one entry per CDR3 protein. The repertoire includes approximately 1,700,000 distinct CDR3 sequences, about 39% of them detected once, and roughly 24% sits in the top ten. Specimen: blood. The origin of this receptor is a human donor in good health.

This CDR3 reads CSARAGGVFGIYEQYF. The CDR3 nucleotides read TGCAGCGCTAGAGCGGGGGGAGTTTTTGGAATCTACGAGCAGTACTTC. The chain combines TRBV20-1 with TRBJ2-7, with 9 bases lining up with TRBD2. Germline CDR1 DFQATT, CDR2 SNEGSKA (reference sequence). The CDR3 totals 16 residues.